The 18 T cell receptor beta chains below were found in one sample sequenced in a study of cytomegalovirus exposure and HLA in healthy donors. Both 60 Vbeta primers and 13 Jbeta primers went into the PCR. Assay: immunoSEQ multiplex PCR; the TCRdb copy retains only in-frame clones and omits some. The table shows approximately 130,000 clones, with roughly 80% occurring only once. The specimen was PBMCs. These receptors came from a man aged 45-65 years in good health and CMV-seronegative.

This clone was seen more than once but under ten times. V gene TRBV6-1 combines with J gene TRBJ2-3, with 12 positions matching TRBD2. The CDR3 length is 15 residues. V lost 6 bases, J lost 4 bases, and 5 bases stayed unmatched. Germline lookup yields CDR1 MNHNS and CDR2 SASEGT. The DNA of the CDR3 is TGTGCCAGCAGCCGTCTAGCGGGAGGGCCAGATACGCAGTATTTT. This sequence encodes CASSRLAGGPDTQYF.

The chain joins TRBV5-4 to TRBJ2-7; 9 nucleotides agree with TRBD2. The CDR3 spans 14 residues. Germline CDR1 is SGHNT and CDR2 is YYREEE (reference sequence). The V and J ends lost 9 bases and 0 bases, in that order; junction bases with no gene match: 7. CDR3 protein: CATQREAGSYEQYF. CDR3 bases: TGTGCCACCCAGCGGGAGGCCGGCTCCTACGAGCAGTACTTC.

This clone turned up a few times. The chain is built from TRBV18 and TRBJ2-7; 10 bases are shared with TRBD1. Germline assignment: CDR1 KGHSH and CDR2 LQKENI. CDR3 length: 16 residues. The V and J ends lost 6 bases and 6 bases, in that order; junction bases with no gene match: 14. Written as DNA, the CDR3 is TGTGCCAGCTCCCTCTCGGGGACAGGGGTGTCCGGCGAGCAGTACTTC. Its protein is CASSLSGTGVSGEQYF.

This sequence joins TRBV9 and TRBJ2-2; TRBD1 agrees at 8 bases. CDR1 is SGDLS and CDR2 is YYNGEE in the germline V gene. V shed 3 bases and J 0 bases; nucleotides not matched to a gene: 7. The CDR3 spans 17 residues. CDR3 amino acids: CASSGTGNPSNTGELFF. CDR3 coding DNA: TGTGCCAGCAGCGGGACAGGGAACCCCTCGAACACCGGGGAGCTGTTTTTT.

V gene TRBV14 combines with J gene TRBJ2-7; TRBD1 might be the D (6 bases). This CDR3 has 15 amino acids. The germline V and J ends were trimmed by 4 bases and 0 bases, with 13 bases remaining between them. Germline V lookup: CDR1 SGHDN, CDR2 FVKESK. The CDR3 DNA is TGTGCCAGCAGCCGCAGGGGCCTCAGCTCCTACGAGCAGTACTTC. Protein sequence: CASSRRGLSSYEQYF.

The J gene is TRBJ2-3, the V gene TRBV19; 9 bases fit TRBD1. This CDR3 contains 15 residues. Germline CDR1 LNHDA, CDR2 SQIVND (reference sequence). Trimming removed 7 bases from V and 4 bases from J; junction bases left unmatched: 9. The CDR3 protein is CASTSGTGNSDTQYF. CDR3 bases: TGTGCCAGTACCTCCGGGACAGGGAACTCAGATACGCAGTATTTT. Variable domain in full (rest from reference TRBV19 and TRBJ2-3): DGGITQSPKYLFRKEGQNVTLSCEQNLNHDAMYWYRQDPGQGLRLIYYSQIVNDFQKGDIAEGYSVSREKKESFPLTVTSAQKNPTAFYLCASTSGTGNSDTQYFGPGTRLTVL.

This clone was seen only once. The J gene is TRBJ2-3, the V gene TRBV30, with D hard to call. Trimming took 4 bases from V and 1 from J, leaving 9 bases between them. Germline V gives CDR1 GTSNPN, CDR2 SVGIG (reference sequence). The CDR3 has 13 residues. The CDR3 coding sequence is TGTGCCTGGATTCGGCAGGGCACAGATACGCAGTATTTT. Encoded protein: CAWIRQGTDTQYF.

The chain combines TRBV28 with TRBJ1-2; D ambiguous. Germline V gene data show CDR1 as MDHEN and CDR2 as SYDVKM. V was clipped by 7 bases and J by 7 bases, with 19 bases between them. The CDR3 runs 14 residues. The CDR3 DNA follows: TGTGCCAGCACCTTACCTTTGGGCTCTACTGGCTACACCTTC. As protein: CASTLPLGSTGYTF.

This chain connects TRBV6-6 to TRBJ2-3, with 10 bases aligning to TRBD1. The junction had 4 bases not matched to a gene; V was cut back by 6 bases and J by 4 bases. Germline V CDR1 and CDR2: MNHNY, SVGAGI (reference sequence). CDR3 length equals 14 residues. The CDR3 sequence: CASRPGTGADTQYF. DNA for the CDR3: TGTGCCAGCAGGCCCGGGACAGGGGCAGATACGCAGTATTTT.

The count of this clone is one. V gene TRBV2 combines with J gene TRBJ2-5; D gene ambiguous. From germline, CDR1 is SNHLY and CDR2 FYNNEI. The CDR3 sequence is 13 residues long. Between the trimmed V and J ends, which lost 3 bases and 11 bases, there was a span of 16 bases. The CDR3 spells CASSDGPRIKQYF. CDR3 nucleotide sequence: TGTGCCAGCAGTGATGGGCCTCGAATTAAGCAGTACTTC.

The chain uses TRBV28 and TRBJ2-2; a possible D gene is TRBD2 (5 bases). V dropped 9 bases and J dropped 4 bases, with 15 bases sitting between them. CDR1 and CDR2 from the germline V gene are MDHEN and SYDVKM. The CDR3 spans 14 residues. This CDR3 is CASHQPGVTGELFF. CDR3 in DNA: TGTGCCAGTCATCAACCCGGGGTCACCGGGGAGCTGTTTTTT.

CDR3: CASSERLAGGKGNEQFF. CDR3 coding DNA: TGTGCCAGCAGTGAGAGACTAGCGGGAGGAAAAGGTAATGAGCAGTTCTTC. The chain has TRBV25-1 and TRBJ2-1, with TRBD2 matching over 13 bases. The CDR3 is 17 residues long. With 3 bases clipped from V and 7 bases from J, the junction kept 9 bases outside the gene matches. Germline CDR1 is MGHDK and CDR2 is SYGVNS.

This clone was seen more than once but under ten times. The junction and the germline gene differ at one end; a read error may be behind it. V is TRBV6-4 and J is TRBJ2-3; the match to TRBD2 covers 7 bases. Looked up from germline, CDR1 is MRHNA and CDR2 is SNTAGT. The CDR3 runs to 13 residues. CDR3 coding DNA: TGTGCCAGCAGTAACTCCGGGAGGGATACGCAGTATTTT. The encoded protein is CASSNSGRDTQYF.

This clone is a singleton in its sample. V usage is TRBV29-1 and J usage is TRBJ2-7; D gene unclear. CDR3 length: 11 amino acids. CDR1 and CDR2 from the germline V gene are SQVTM and ANQGSEA. The V end lost 4 bases, the J end lost 0 bases, and 4 bases lay between the germline ends. CDR3 DNA: TGCAGCGTTGTCAGCTCCTACGAGCAGTACTTC. Translated: CSVVSSYEQYF.

This clone was recorded once. The chain employs TRBV9 and TRBJ2-2; 9 positions match TRBD2. CDR1 and CDR2 (germline): SGDLS, YYNGEE. Germline trimming cut 2 bases from V and 5 bases from J; bases unmatched to any gene: 13. The CDR3 extends over 18 amino acids. The chain's CDR3 is CASSVGPGSSGSTGELFF. The CDR3 region has the DNA TGTGCCAGCAGCGTTGGGCCCGGGAGTAGCGGGAGTACCGGGGAGCTGTTTTTT.

This chain joins TRBV29-1 and TRBJ1-2; D is unclear. This CDR3 is built from 15 residues. V lost 4 bases, J lost 5 bases, and 20 bases lay in between. The germline V gene has CDR1 SQVTM and CDR2 ANQGSEA. The chain's CDR3 is CSVGGWTNGEYGYTF. The CDR3 DNA is TGCAGCGTTGGTGGTTGGACCAACGGGGAGTATGGCTACACCTTC.

This clone was observed a few times. The rearrangement uses TRBV7-2 and TRBJ2-5; possibly TRBD2 for D (5 bases). V dropped 5 bases and J dropped 5 bases, with 15 bases sitting between them. The CDR3 length is 14 residues. In germline, CDR1 is SGHTA, CDR2 FQGNSA. For the CDR3, the DNA is TGTGCCAGCAGCACATCCGGGGTGGTTGAGACCCAGTACTTC. Its protein product is CASSTSGVVETQYF.

This clone was counted a single time. V is TRBV7-8 and J is TRBJ2-5, with a tentative D call TRBD1 (8 bases). The J call may be wrong; the DNA end is better matched by TRBJ2-7. The CDR3 sequence is 16 residues long. Germline-derived CDR1 and CDR2 are SGHVS and FQNEAQ. The CDR3 DNA sequence: TGTGCCAGCAGCCTCTTGGGAGGGACAGGATTCTACGAGCAGTACTTC. It is translated as CASSLLGGTGFYEQYF.